The rows below give T cell receptor beta chains drawn from one sample of a study of blood T cells in healthy people across ages. TCRdb called the 5' RACE reads again in MiXCR, with one record for every CDR3 protein. The data hold approximately 810,000 distinct CDR3 sequences, with 25% to 30% observed a single time. The sample comprised blood. These receptors all come from a woman of 80 years or more in good health. The CDR3 runs from the conserved cysteine through the conserved F or W. Fields, in order: J gene, V gene, CDR3 length, D gene, clone size, CDR3 DNA, CDR3 protein. The D gene is left open where the match is weak. Clone sizes are given selectively: once, few, many, or a class where the clone is expanded.

>TRBJ2-1|TRBV11-2|14|-|many
TGTGCCAGCAGCCCCAGGTTCGTGGCCTATGAGCAGTTCTTC
CASSPRFVAYEQFF
>TRBJ1-4|TRBV5-1|16|-|many
TGCGCCAGCAGCTTGGGGGCCCGAACAACTAATGAAAAACTGTTTTTT
CASSLGARTTNEKLFF
>TRBJ2-3|TRBV7-2|14|-|many
TGTGCCACCAAAGAGGGAGCGGCAAAAGATACGCAGTATTTT
CATKEGAAKDTQYF
>TRBJ2-7|TRBV7-2|15|-|-
TGTGCCAGCAGCTTAGGACCAAGCGCCGCAAATGAGCAGTACTTC
CASSLGPSAANEQYF
>TRBJ2-1|TRBV15|16|TRBD1|many
TGTGCCACCAGCAGGCCAGGGACAGTGGGCTACAATGAGCAGTTCTTC
CATSRPGTVGYNEQFF
>TRBJ1-2|TRBV7-6|19|TRBD1|few
TGTGCCAGCAGCTTAGCGGGGGAGAAGACAGGGTTGCCTAACTATGGCTACACCTTC
CASSLAGEKTGLPNYGYTF
>TRBJ2-1|TRBV20-1|15|TRBD1|-
TGCAGTACTAGAGGGGGACAGGGCTCCTACAATGAGCAGTTCTTC
CSTRGGQGSYNEQFF
>TRBJ2-1|TRBV15|17|-|many
TGTGCCACCAGCAGAGGAGCCCTCAGAAGGGGTAGTAATGAGCAGTTCTTC
CATSRGALRRGSNEQFF
>TRBJ2-1|TRBV7-8|16|-|-
TGTGCCAGCAGCCCCGACACCGGGAGCTCCTACAATGAGCAGTTCTTC
CASSPDTGSSYNEQFF
>TRBJ1-1|TRBV10-1|14|-|few
TGCGCCAGCAGTAAGGACACGTCGAACACTGAAGCTTTCTTT
CASSKDTSNTEAFF
>TRBJ1-5|TRBV3-1|17|-|-
TGTGCCAGCAGCCATTGGGGCGGGATGCTTTTCAATCAGCCCCAGCATTTT
CASSHWGGMLFNQPQHF
>TRBJ2-3|TRBV27|15|-|many
TGTGCCAGCAGTTCCTACAGGGTTAGCACAGATACGCAGTATTTT
CASSSYRVSTDTQYF
>TRBJ1-5|TRBV28|15|-|-
TGTGCCAGCAGGCTGGCGGGGGCAAGCAATCAGCCCCAGCATTTT
CASRLAGASNQPQHF
>TRBJ2-1|TRBV7-2|16|TRBD2|-
TGTGCCAGCAGCCCATGGACTAGCGGGGGCGGTAATGAGCAGTTCTTC
CASSPWTSGGGNEQFF
>TRBJ2-5|TRBV28|16|TRBD2|many
TGTGCCAGCAGTTCTAGCTCTCCAGCGGGGAGGGAGACCCAGTACTTC
CASSSSSPAGRETQYF
>TRBJ1-1|TRBV6-5|15|-|few
TGTGCCAGCAGCCCTCCGAAGGGGGGACACACTGAAGCTTTCTTT
CASSPPKGGHTEAFF
>TRBJ2-7|TRBV27|15|TRBD1|many
TGTGCCAGCAGGCCAGGGACAGGGGGGTCCTACGAGCAGTACTTC
CASRPGTGGSYEQYF
>TRBJ2-5|TRBV29-1|13|-|-
TGCAGCGTCCGCACTGACAGGAAAGAGACCCAGTACTTC
CSVRTDRKETQYF
>TRBJ2-1|TRBV4-1|13|-|many
TGCGCCAGCAGCCAAGGGTACGGGACCGAGCAGTTCTTC
CASSQGYGTEQFF
>TRBJ2-1|TRBV20-1|13|TRBD1|-
TGCAGTGCCCCGGGACAGGGCAACAATGAGCAGTTCTTC
CSAPGQGNNEQFF
>TRBJ2-7|TRBV28|17|TRBD2|many
TGTGCCAGCAGTTTAAATCGGGGACTAGCGGGGAGCTACGAGCAGTACTTC
CASSLNRGLAGSYEQYF
>TRBJ1-1|TRBV7-2|15|-|many
TGTGCCAGCAGCCTCTGGGGGGGAGGGGACACTGAAGCTTTCTTT
CASSLWGGGDTEAFF
>TRBJ2-3|TRBV5-1|15|TRBD2|many
TGCGCCAGCAGCATTCAAGCGGGGAGCACAGATACGCAGTATTTT
CASSIQAGSTDTQYF
>TRBJ2-1|TRBV9|14|TRBD2|-
TGTGCCAGCAGCGTTCCGGGGGGGGACGGTGAGCAGTTCTTC
CASSVPGGDGEQFF
>TRBJ1-5|TRBV12-3/TRBV12-4|14|-|-
TGTGCCAGCAGTTCCCAGGGAGGCTATCAGCCCCAGCATTTT
CASSSQGGYQPQHF
>TRBJ1-2|TRBV3-1|16|-|few
TGTGCCGGCAGCCAAGTAGGAACAGGGAAGGGCTATGGCTACACCTTC
CAGSQVGTGKGYGYTF
>TRBJ2-7|TRBV18|14|TRBD1|-
TGTGCCAGCTCACCTAGGGACAGTACCTACGAGCAGTACTTC
CASSPRDSTYEQYF
>TRBJ2-2|TRBV25-1|16|TRBD1|few
TGTGCCAGCAGTGACCCTACAGGGGGTTCCACCGGGGAGCTGTTTTTT
CASSDPTGGSTGELFF
>TRBJ1-5|TRBV20-1|12|-|many
TGCAGTGCGTATGGGGCCGGTCAGCCCCAGCATTTT
CSAYGAGQPQHF
>TRBJ2-1|TRBV7-2|12|-|-
TGTGCCAGCAGACTTCAGGGTGACGAGCAGTTCTTC
CASRLQGDEQFF
>TRBJ1-1|TRBV2|15|TRBD1|many
TGTGCCAGCAGGCGGGACAGGAGACAGAGGACTGAAGCTTTCTTT
CASRRDRRQRTEAFF
>TRBJ2-1|TRBV7-9|13|TRBD2|many
TGTGCCAGCACTAGCGGGGCGTACAATGAGCAGTTCTTC
CASTSGAYNEQFF
>TRBJ2-5|TRBV7-9|14|-|-
TGTGCCAGCAGCTTAGGGCGGACAAAAGAGACCCAGTACTTC
CASSLGRTKETQYF
>TRBJ2-3|TRBV9|17|TRBD2|many
TGTGCCAGCAGCGCCCGGACTAGCGGGTTTAGCACAGATACGCAGTATTTT
CASSARTSGFSTDTQYF
>TRBJ2-1|TRBV7-2|15|-|once
TGTGCCAGCGGTCCCCTAGGGCTACTTTACAATGAGCAGTTCTTC
CASGPLGLLYNEQFF
>TRBJ2-5|TRBV11-2|17|-|many
TGTGCCAGCAGCTCCCTACTTTCGGGCAGGGGACAAGAGACCCAGTACTTC
CASSSLLSGRGQETQYF
>TRBJ1-4|TRBV4-1|16|TRBD1|few
TGCGCCAGCAGCCAAGGAAGTAGCAGGGGGGATGAAAAACTGTTTTTT
CASSQGSSRGDEKLFF
>TRBJ2-4|TRBV28|19|TRBD2|many
TGTGCCAGCAGTTTACGGGCTAGCGGGGGGGCAATAACCAAAAACATTCAGTACTTC
CASSLRASGGAITKNIQYF
>TRBJ1-5|TRBV3-1|15|TRBD1|-
TGTGCCAGCAGCCATGGACAGGGGGTGGATCAGCCCCAGCATTTT
CASSHGQGVDQPQHF
>TRBJ2-1|TRBV24-1|14|TRBD1|-
TGTGCCACCAGTGCCCAGACAGGGGGGAATGAGCAGTTCTTC
CATSAQTGGNEQFF
>TRBJ2-1|TRBV6-1|21|TRBD2|few
TGTGCCAGCAGTGAAGTAATCGGGGCTAGCGGGGGCCGGAGCTCCTACAATGAGCAGTTCTTC
CASSEVIGASGGRSSYNEQFF
>TRBJ2-7|TRBV5-1|14|-|-
TGCGCCAGCAGCTTCTCCGGACCCGATTACGAGCAGTACTTC
CASSFSGPDYEQYF
>TRBJ2-7|TRBV7-2|15|TRBD1|-
TGTGCCAGCAGCCTCGCGAGACAGGGGGCCTACGAGCAGTACTTC
CASSLARQGAYEQYF
>TRBJ1-2|TRBV2|12|-|-
TGTGCCAGCAGGTACACTGATACCGGCTACACCTTC
CASRYTDTGYTF
>TRBJ2-5|TRBV12-5|13|-|-
TGTGCTAGTGGTTTGGTACATGGAGAGACCCAGTACTTC
CASGLVHGETQYF
>TRBJ2-3|TRBV20-1|14|TRBD1|-
TGCAGTGCTAGACCTGGGACAGGGACAGATACGCAGTATTTT
CSARPGTGTDTQYF
>TRBJ1-5|TRBV28|16|TRBD1|few
TGTGCCAGCAAGCGGAGGACAGGAAATAGCAATCAGCCCCAGCATTTT
CASKRRTGNSNQPQHF
>TRBJ1-5|TRBV20-1|13|-|-
TGCAGTGCTCCGGGACACAGCAATCAGCCCCAGCATTTT
CSAPGHSNQPQHF
>TRBJ2-7|TRBV6-5|13|-|many
TGTGCCAGCAGCTACAGGAGCACCTACGAGCAGTACTTC
CASSYRSTYEQYF
>TRBJ2-1|TRBV5-1|16|-|-
TGCGCCAGCAGCTCCGGGCCCAGCGGCTCCTACAATGAGCAGTTCTTC
CASSSGPSGSYNEQFF
>TRBJ1-1|TRBV12-3/TRBV12-4|13|-|many
TGTGCCAGCAGCCTACAGGAGAACACTGAAGCTTTCTTT
CASSLQENTEAFF